This TCR beta chain is from a study of cytomegalovirus exposure and HLA in healthy donors. Overall study results and limits: Analyses of presence/absence relied on an assumption of roughly uniform sequencing depth across donors. TCR beta chain V- and J-gene trimming was linked, in a later analysis, to a missense variant in DCLRE1C.

With respect to this clone: Its antigen is not known.

13 Jbeta primers and 60 Vbeta primers were used for the PCR. Sequenced by immunoSEQ multiplex PCR; TCRdb stores in-frame clones only, minus some. This table has about 140,000 clones, approximately 78% appearing once. Germline V CDR1 and CDR2: SGHDT, YYEEEE. The germline V and J ends were trimmed by 4 bases and 2 bases, with 10 bases remaining between them. CDR3 length equals 14 residues. Sequencing was carried out using PBMCs. The source is a woman aged 18 to 35 in good health and CMV-seropositive. The V call is TRBV5-6, the J call TRBJ1-5, with D uncertain. The CDR3, as DNA: TGTGCCAGCAGCCGCGGGTCCCGCAATCAGCCCCAGCATTTT. Translated: CASSRGSRNQPQHF.